Below are 7 T cell receptor beta chains sequenced from a single sample in a study of CD8 T cells in Susac syndrome. Reverse transcription of 0.5 to 1 ug RNA was performed with random hexamers. MiXCR was run by TCRdb on the immunoSEQ multiplex PCR reads, yielding one entry per CDR3 protein. The sample contains about 300,000 distinct CDR3 sequences, approximately 81% of which appear only once. Sequencing input: CD8+ T cells from PBMCs. All receptors come from a human donor with multiple sclerosis.

The rearrangement links TRBV7-9 to TRBJ2-1; D might be TRBD1 (5 bases). Germline CDR1 reads SEHNR; CDR2 reads FQNEAQ (reference sequence). V lost 0 bases, J lost 0 bases, and 12 bases lay in between. This CDR3 has 17 amino acids. CDR3 sequence (DNA): TGTGCCAGCAGCTTAGCGCCAGGGATCTTCTCCTACAATGAGCAGTTCTTC. Protein sequence: CASSLAPGIFSYNEQFF.

This chain uses TRBV7-9 with TRBJ2-2; 7 bases align to TRBD2. V was pared by 5 bases and J by 3 bases, with 15 bases of the junction left unmatched. Germline CDR1 is SEHNR and CDR2 is FQNEAQ (reference sequence). The CDR3 totals 18 residues. DNA for the CDR3: TGTGCCAGCAGCCAAACAGTTAGGGGCGGGAGTTACACCGGGGAGCTGTTTTTT. It encodes CASSQTVRGGSYTGELFF.

This clonotype was picked up one time. The V call is TRBV20-1, the J call TRBJ1-2; possibly TRBD1 for D (6 bases). V lost 6 bases and J 6 bases, leaving 23 bases between the germline ends. This CDR3 comprises 15 residues. Germline V CDR1 and CDR2: DFQATT, SNEGSKA (reference sequence). The CDR3 is CSAWGTGPQEDGYTF. CDR3 DNA sequence: TGCAGTGCGTGGGGTACAGGGCCTCAGGAGGATGGCTACACCTTC.

This sequence joins TRBV3-1 and TRBJ2-3; D gene ambiguous. The V end was cut by 0 bases, the J end by 3 bases, with 7 bases between. The CDR3 spans 14 residues. Germline CDR1 is LGHDT and CDR2 is YNNKEL (reference sequence). The CDR3 DNA reads TGTGCCAGCAGCCAAGACCCGGAAACAGATACGCAGTATTTT. Its translation is CASSQDPETDTQYF.

The chain couples TRBV7-8 to TRBJ2-1, with D maybe TRBD2 (5 bases). V gave up 6 bases and J gave up 5 bases, with 17 bases separating them. Germline V gene sequence: CDR1 SGHVS, CDR2 FQNEAQ. This CDR3 has 15 residues. CDR3 in DNA: TGTGCCAGCAGGGGGAGAAGGGCCCCGGACAATGAGCAGTTCTTC. It encodes CASRGRRAPDNEQFF.

The rearrangement joins TRBV7-2 to TRBJ1-1; D unclear. From germline, CDR1 is SGHTA and CDR2 FQGNSA. The CDR3 has 11 residues. The germline V and J ends were trimmed by 3 bases and 7 bases, with 6 bases remaining between them. The CDR3, as DNA: TGTGCCAGCAGCTTGAGCCTTGAAGCTTTCTTT. Residues: CASSLSLEAFF.

This chain connects TRBV14 to TRBJ2-1, with 10 bases lining up with TRBD2. The CDR3 is made up of 17 amino acids. V lost 2 bases and J lost 3; bases outside the gene matches: 7. The germline gives CDR1 SGHDN, CDR2 FVKESK. The chain's CDR3 is CASSQTAGGPIYNEQFF. The CDR3 region has the DNA TGTGCCAGCAGCCAAACAGCGGGAGGGCCAATCTACAATGAGCAGTTCTTC.